The 10 T cell receptor beta chains below come from one sample, sequenced in a study of beta chain features in type 1 diabetes. Study-wide results and caveats: Among patients with Type 1 diabetes, TCRB CDR3s were moderately but significantly shorter in every one of the four CD4+ subsets.

What these receptors recognize is not known. The whole isolated RNA underwent reverse transcription, so sequencing captured expressed TCRB transcripts. Only in-frame clones appear in the TCRdb table, and some are missing; sequencing was by immunoSEQ multiplex PCR. The sample includes 300,000 to 400,000 clones, 9.3% of them seen just once. The sequenced material came from central memory CD4+ T cells from blood. The receptors come from a man aged 30-40 years with type 1 diabetes.

The chain links TRBV7-2 to TRBJ2-3, with TRBD2 matching over 7 bases. The CDR3 has 15 residues. The junction had 11 bases not matched to a gene; V was cut back by 5 bases and J by 6 bases. Germline values: CDR1 SGHTA, CDR2 FQGNSA. The CDR3 DNA reads TGTGCCAGCAGCCACCCTAGCGGCAGGGTCGATACGCAGTATTTT. Its translation: CASSHPSGRVDTQYF.

In this sample, this clone turned up a few times. This rearrangement joins TRBV7-2 to TRBJ2-3; 10 nucleotides match TRBD2. Germline V lookup: CDR1 SGHTA, CDR2 FQGNSA. The CDR3 is 15 amino acids. V lost 6 bases to trimming and J lost 3 bases; unmatched junction nucleotides: 6. CDR3 DNA sequence: TGTGCCAGCAGTCCAGGACTAGCGGTAACAGATACGCAGTATTTT. Protein sequence: CASSPGLAVTDTQYF.

The chain is built from TRBV30 and TRBJ2-3; D is undetermined. V lost 2 bases, J lost 3 bases, and 3 bases lay in between. Germline CDR1 reads GTSNPN; CDR2 reads SVGIG (reference sequence). The CDR3 loop spans 11 amino acids. In DNA, the CDR3 is TGTGCCTGGAGTCTGACAGATACGCAGTATTTT. It encodes CAWSLTDTQYF. Full variable domain (remainder filled in from reference TRBV30 and TRBJ2-3): SQTIHQWPATLVQPVGSPLSLECTVEGTSNPNLYWYRQAAGRGLQLLFYSVGIGQISSEVPQNLSASRPQDRQFILSSKKLLLSDSGFYLCAWSLTDTQYFGPGTRLTVL.

This clone was picked up a small number of times. V gene TRBV4-3 combines with J gene TRBJ2-5; D perhaps matches TRBD1 (5 bases). Germline loops: CDR1 LGHNA, CDR2 YSLEER. V was clipped by 1 base and J by 9 bases, with 18 bases between them. The CDR3 runs to 15 residues. The CDR3 here is CASSQGGRWATAQYF. CDR3 DNA sequence: TGCGCCAGCAGCCAAGGGGGCAGGTGGGCAACGGCCCAGTACTTC.

On this clone itself: This same CDR3 is encoded by further DNA sequences in the sample. V and J are TRBV7-9 and TRBJ2-1, with D uncertain. The germline V gene has CDR1 SEHNR and CDR2 FQNEAQ (reference sequence). V lost 1 base to trimming and J lost 3 bases, with 7 bases between them. The CDR3 length is 14 residues. This CDR3 is CASSLGQGYNEQFF. The CDR3 DNA follows: TGTGCCAGCAGCTTAGGGCAAGGCTACAATGAGCAGTTCTTC.

V is TRBV2 and J is TRBJ2-5; no reliable D call. The CDR3 contains 11 residues. The V end lost 7 bases, the J end lost 3 bases, and 6 bases lay between the germline ends. Germline CDR1 reads SNHLY; CDR2 reads FYNNEI. Written as DNA, the CDR3 is TGTGCCAGCAAAACGGAAGAGACCCAGTACTTC. Encoded protein: CASKTEETQYF.

This clone was observed a few times. The genes are TRBV7-2 and TRBJ1-2, with D unclear. CDR3 length: 15 amino acids. Germline lookup yields CDR1 SGHTA and CDR2 FQGNSA. Trimming took off 4 bases at V and 8 bases at J, with 20 bases between the two ends. This chain's CDR3 is CASSWTWSSTEGYTF. The CDR3 DNA follows: TGTGCCAGCAGCTGGACGTGGTCATCAACGGAGGGCTACACCTTC.

This clone came up many times. J is TRBJ1-4 and V is TRBV28; the D is unclear. V lost 2 bases to trimming and J lost 7 bases, with 5 bases between them. Germline lookup yields CDR1 MDHEN and CDR2 SYDVKM. The CDR3 is 12 residues long. The CDR3: CASSLASEKLFF. CDR3 coding DNA: TGTGCCAGCAGTTTAGCGAGTGAAAAACTGTTTTTT.

The chain has TRBV7-2 and TRBJ2-5; 7 positions match TRBD2. This CDR3 is built from 15 residues. Germline loops: CDR1 SGHTA, CDR2 FQGNSA. Unmatched junction bases numbered 14, after V lost 4 bases and J lost 9 bases. The CDR3 is CASSSNAGAGRAQYF. The DNA of the CDR3 is TGTGCCAGCAGCTCAAACGCGGGAGCCGGTCGGGCCCAGTACTTC.

This chain connects TRBV4-3 to TRBJ1-4, with no clear D. Looked up from germline, CDR1 is LGHNA and CDR2 is YSLEER. The CDR3 is 16 residues long. V lost 4 bases to trimming and J lost 0 bases, with 12 bases between them. For the CDR3, the DNA is TGCGCCAGCAGCCGTCAGTTTACAGCAACTAATGAAAAACTGTTTTTT. Its translation: CASSRQFTATNEKLFF.